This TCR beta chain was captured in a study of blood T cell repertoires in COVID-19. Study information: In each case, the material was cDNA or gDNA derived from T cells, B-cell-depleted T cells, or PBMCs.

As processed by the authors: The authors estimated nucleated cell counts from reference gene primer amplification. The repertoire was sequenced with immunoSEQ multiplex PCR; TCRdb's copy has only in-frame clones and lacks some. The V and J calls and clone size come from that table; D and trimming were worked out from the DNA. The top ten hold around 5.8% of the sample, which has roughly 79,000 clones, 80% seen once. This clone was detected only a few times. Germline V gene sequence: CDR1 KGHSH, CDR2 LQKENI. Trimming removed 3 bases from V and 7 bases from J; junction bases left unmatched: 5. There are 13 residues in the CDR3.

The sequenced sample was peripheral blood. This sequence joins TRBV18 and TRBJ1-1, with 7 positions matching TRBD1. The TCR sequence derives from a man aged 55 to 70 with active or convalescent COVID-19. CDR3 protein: CASSPPGTDEAFF. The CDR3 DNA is TGTGCCAGCTCACCGCCCGGGACAGATGAAGCTTTCTTT.